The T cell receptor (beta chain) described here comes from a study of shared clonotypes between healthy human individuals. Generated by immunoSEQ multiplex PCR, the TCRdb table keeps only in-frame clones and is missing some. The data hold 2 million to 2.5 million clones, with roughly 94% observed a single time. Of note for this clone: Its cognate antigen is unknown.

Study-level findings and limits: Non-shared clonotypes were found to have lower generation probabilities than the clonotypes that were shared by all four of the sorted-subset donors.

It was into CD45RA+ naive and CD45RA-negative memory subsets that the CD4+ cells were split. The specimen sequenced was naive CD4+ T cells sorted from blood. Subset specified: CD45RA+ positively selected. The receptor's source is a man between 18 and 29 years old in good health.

DNA of the CDR3: TGTGCCAGCAGCTTAGCTGGGGCCGAGCCCCAGCATTTT. This sequence encodes CASSLAGAEPQHF. The rearrangement uses TRBV7-2 and TRBJ1-5; tentative D call: TRBD1 (5 bases). The V end was cut by 0 bases, the J end by 8 bases, with 8 bases between. The CDR3 length is 13 residues. CDR1 is SGHTA, CDR2 FQGNSA, per germline.